The next 17 T cell receptor beta chains were all read from a single sample in a study of OX40 agonist ivuxolimab in advanced cancers. Data came from immunoSEQ multiplex PCR; TCRdb stores just in-frame clones and leaves some out. The sample lists under 45,000 clones; approximately 80% were seen once. Specimen: CD4+ or CD8+ T cells sorted from blood, collected in a trial of the OX40 agonist ivuxolimab. These receptors all stem from an adult with an advanced solid tumor such as melanoma, head and neck, liver or kidney cancer.

The rearrangement uses TRBV11-2 and TRBJ2-1; the match to TRBD1 covers 8 bases. V lost 4 bases, J lost 4 bases, and 6 bases stayed unmatched. The CDR3 has 15 residues. From germline, CDR1 is SGHAT and CDR2 FQNNGV. This CDR3 reads CASSSSGQVYNEQFF. CDR3 sequence (DNA): TGTGCCAGCAGCTCCTCGGGACAGGTGTACAATGAGCAGTTCTTC.

V usage is TRBV30 and J usage is TRBJ1-6; TRBD1 is a possible D gene (6 bases). Germline loops: CDR1 GTSNPN, CDR2 SVGIG (reference sequence). There are 14 residues in the CDR3. The CDR3 sequence is CAYLSGQGISPLHF. In nucleotides, the CDR3 is TGTGCTTACCTTTCAGGGCAGGGGATTTCACCCCTCCACTTT.

The rearrangement uses TRBV7-8 and TRBJ2-1, with D tentatively TRBD1 (7 bases). V dropped 5 bases and J dropped 6 bases, with 17 bases sitting between them. This CDR3 comprises 15 residues. CDR1 and CDR2 from the germline V gene are SGHVS and FQNEAQ. CDR3 amino acids: CASSAVQGGLNEQFF. CDR3 nucleotide sequence: TGTGCCAGCAGCGCCGTCCAGGGGGGTCTCAATGAGCAGTTCTTC.

This chain connects TRBV4-2 to TRBJ2-3; TRBD2 is a possible D gene (5 bases). This CDR3 comprises 15 residues. V was cut by 0 bases and J by 4 bases, with 11 bases left in between. Looked up from germline, CDR1 is LGHNA and CDR2 is YNFKEQ. CDR3 DNA: TGTGCCAGCAGCCAAGATAACCAGAGGGCAGATACGCAGTATTTT. Encoded protein: CASSQDNQRADTQYF.

The CDR3 reads CASSKQGTGELFF. CDR3 coding DNA: TGTGCCAGCAGCAAGCAGGGAACCGGGGAGCTGTTTTTT. The rearrangement uses TRBV11-1 and TRBJ2-2, with a weak D call TRBD1 (5 bases). The CDR3 spans 13 residues. Trimming left V 5 bases short and J 5 bases short, with 9 bases between. Germline V lookup: CDR1 SGHAT, CDR2 FQDESV (reference sequence).

The chain carries TRBV19 and TRBJ1-5, with D uncertain. The CDR3 has 17 residues. Germline V gene data show CDR1 as LNHDA and CDR2 as SQIVND (reference sequence). Trimming took off 7 bases at V and 2 bases at J, with 21 bases between the two ends. The CDR3 sequence is CASTLSFGVPGNQPQHF. CDR3 nucleotides: TGTGCCAGTACCCTGAGTTTTGGGGTGCCGGGCAATCAGCCCCAGCATTTT.

The chain has TRBV6-1 and TRBJ1-1; D gene ambiguous. The length of the CDR3 is 14 residues. Germline V gene sequence: CDR1 MNHNS, CDR2 SASEGT. Deletions cut 4 bases from V and 2 bases from J, with 11 bases between. The CDR3 DNA sequence: TGTGCCAGCAGTGGATCAGCGTTCAACACTGAAGCTTTCTTT. Its translation is CASSGSAFNTEAFF.

The chain uses TRBV6-5 and TRBJ2-3, with a possible D match to TRBD1 (6 bases). Germline-derived CDR1 and CDR2 are MNHEY and SVGAGI. This CDR3 is built from 14 residues. The germline V and J ends were trimmed by 4 bases and 6 bases, with 14 bases remaining between them. The DNA for the CDR3 is TGTGCCAGCAGTTTTCAACAGGGAGATGATACGCAGTATTTT. Amino acids: CASSFQQGDDTQYF.

The chain joins TRBV19 to TRBJ2-5, with 9 bases that match TRBD1. The last part of the DNA fits TRBJ2-7 better; the J call may be wrong. Germline values: CDR1 LNHDA, CDR2 SQIVND (reference sequence). The CDR3 spans 14 residues. The CDR3 DNA reads TGTGCCAGCGGTAGGGGACAGGGAGTCCACGAGCAGTACTTC. Translation gives CASGRGQGVHEQYF.

This chain connects TRBV10-3 to TRBJ1-2, with a weak D call TRBD1 (6 bases). The length of the CDR3 is 12 residues. Germline-derived CDR1 and CDR2 are ENHRY and SYGVKD. The ends were cut back, 11 bases at V and 4 bases at J, with 14 bases in the middle. CDR3 in DNA: TGTGCCTCCCGATTAGGGGGCTATGGCTACACCTTC. It codes for CASRLGGYGYTF.

The chain couples TRBV9 to TRBJ2-3, with 8 bases lining up with TRBD2. The V gene's germline CDR1 is SGDLS and CDR2 YYNGEE. This CDR3 has 15 residues. V lost 0 bases and J lost 4; bases outside the gene matches: 4. The CDR3: CASSVAGRGSDTQYF. CDR3 coding DNA: TGTGCCAGCAGCGTAGCCGGGAGGGGGTCAGATACGCAGTATTTT.

This chain uses TRBV5-4 with TRBJ2-7; no firm D call. The CDR3 runs 16 residues. Trimming stripped 0 bases from V and 2 bases from J, with 15 bases between. Germline CDR1 is SGHNT and CDR2 is YYREEE (reference sequence). CDR3 nucleotides: TGTGCCAGCAGCTTGGCCAACAGACGTGGCCCCTACGAGCAGTACTTC. Protein product: CASSLANRRGPYEQYF.

The rearrangement uses TRBV6-5 and TRBJ1-2; 11 positions match TRBD1. V shed 7 bases and J 4 bases; nucleotides not matched to a gene: 5. The CDR3 totals 14 residues. Germline lookup yields CDR1 MNHEY and CDR2 SVGAGI. CDR3 sequence: CASTPGTGGYGYTF. CDR3 nucleotide sequence: TGTGCCAGCACCCCTGGGACAGGGGGCTATGGCTACACCTTC.

This rearrangement joins TRBV5-5 to TRBJ2-7; unclear D gene. Germline V lookup: CDR1 SGHKS, CDR2 YYEKEE (reference sequence). The V gene lost 0 bases and the J gene lost 2 bases, with 9 bases spanning the gap. The CDR3 is 14 residues long. The CDR3 sequence: CASSLVMVTYEQYF. DNA for the CDR3: TGTGCCAGCAGCTTGGTGATGGTTACCTACGAGCAGTACTTC. Complete variable domain (other parts from reference TRBV5-5 and TRBJ2-7): DAGVTQSPTHLIKTRGQQVTLRCSPISGHKSVSWYQQVLGQGPQFIFQYYEKEERGRGNFPDRFSARQFPNYSSELNVNALLLGDSALYLCASSLVMVTYEQYFGPGTRLTVT.

Here the CDR3 reads CASSESKWDTIYF. CDR3 in DNA: TGCGCCAGCAGTGAGTCGAAGTGGGACACCATATATTTT. This chain connects TRBV10-1 to TRBJ1-3; D remains ambiguous. The germline gives CDR1 WNHNN, CDR2 SYGVQD (reference sequence). V lost 0 bases and J lost 8, with 8 bases in between. This CDR3 is 13 amino acids long.

This chain uses TRBV10-3 with TRBJ2-3; TRBD1 matches 9 bases. Germline V lookup: CDR1 ENHRY, CDR2 SYGVKD. The CDR3 runs to 12 residues. Trimming at V came to 10 bases and at J to 6 bases, leaving 5 bases not matched to a gene. The CDR3 sequence: CATRQGDDTQYF. CDR3 nucleotide sequence: TGTGCCACCAGACAGGGGGACGATACGCAGTATTTT.

The V gene is TRBV5-4, the J gene TRBJ2-2; D uncertain. The V end lost 4 bases, the J end lost 0 bases, and 13 bases lay between the germline ends. The CDR3 totals 16 residues. Germline CDR1 SGHNT, CDR2 YYREEE (reference sequence). CDR3 nucleotides: TGTGCCAGCAGCACCGAATTCGGATCGAACACCGGGGAGCTGTTTTTT. It is translated as CASSTEFGSNTGELFF.